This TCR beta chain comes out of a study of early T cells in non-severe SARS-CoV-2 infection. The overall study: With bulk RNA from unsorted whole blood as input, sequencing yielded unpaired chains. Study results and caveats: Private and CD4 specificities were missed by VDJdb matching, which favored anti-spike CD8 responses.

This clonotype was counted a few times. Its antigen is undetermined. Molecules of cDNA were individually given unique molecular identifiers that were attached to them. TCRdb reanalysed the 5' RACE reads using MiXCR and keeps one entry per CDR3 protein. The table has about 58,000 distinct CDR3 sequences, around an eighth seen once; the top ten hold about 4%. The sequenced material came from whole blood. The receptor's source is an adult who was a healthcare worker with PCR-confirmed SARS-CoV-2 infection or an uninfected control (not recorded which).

The CDR3 sequence is CASSDKYRQYTEAFF. CDR3 DNA: TGTGCCAGCAGTGATAAGTATCGCCAGTACACTGAAGCTTTCTTT. This chain connects TRBV2 to TRBJ1-1; D unclear. V lost 3 bases and J 3 bases, leaving 14 bases between the germline ends. Germline values: CDR1 SNHLY, CDR2 FYNNEI. The CDR3 spans 15 residues.